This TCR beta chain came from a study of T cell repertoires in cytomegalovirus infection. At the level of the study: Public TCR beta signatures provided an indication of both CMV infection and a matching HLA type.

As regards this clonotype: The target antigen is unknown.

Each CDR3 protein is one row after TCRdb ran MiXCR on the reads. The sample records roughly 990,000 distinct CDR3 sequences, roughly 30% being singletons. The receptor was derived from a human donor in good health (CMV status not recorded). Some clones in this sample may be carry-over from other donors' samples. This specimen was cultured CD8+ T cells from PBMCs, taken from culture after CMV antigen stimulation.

The CDR3 bases are TGCAGCGTTGAAAGCCCGGGGGGCTACACCTTC. Protein sequence: CSVESPGGYTF. The chain links TRBV29-1 to TRBJ1-2; no clear D gene. The CDR3 has 11 amino acids. Germline V CDR1 and CDR2: SQVTM, ANQGSEA. Trimming shortened V by 2 bases and J by 8 bases, and 9 bases separated the two germline ends.